These T cell receptor beta chains were read from a single sample in a study of blood T cell repertoires in COVID-19. Some clones are missing from TCRdb's copy, which holds only in-frame ones; the method was immunoSEQ multiplex PCR. The sample lists under 250,000 clones, about 90% occurring once. The source material was peripheral blood. These receptor sequences come from a man aged 25-40 years with acute or convalescent COVID-19. CDR3s include the opening cysteine and the closing phenylalanine or tryptophan. Fields, in order: V gene, CDR3 length, clone size, D gene, J gene, CDR3 protein, CDR3 DNA. A D gene is named only where the DNA matches it firmly. A row's size may be missing; if present it is once, few, many or a size class.

TRBV6-2/TRBV6-3	13	-	-	TRBJ1-5	CASSDQGSQPQHF	TGTGCCAGCAGTGATCAGGGGTCCCAGCCCCAGCATTTT
TRBV3-1/TRBV3-2	15	-	-	TRBJ1-1	CASSQGTAGNTEAFF	TGTGCCAGCAGCCAAGGCACTGCGGGGAACACTGAAGCTTTCTTT
TRBV7-9	14	-	-	TRBJ2-1	CASRGVADINEQFF	TGTGCCAGTCGCGGGGTAGCGGATATCAATGAGCAGTTCTTC
TRBV5-4	17	-	TRBD1	TRBJ2-7	CASSLARTGRLLGEQYF	TGTGCCAGCAGCTTGGCGCGGACAGGGCGTCTTTTAGGCGAGCAGTACTTC
TRBV5-1	15	-	TRBD1	TRBJ2-2	CASSLEPGGTGELFF	TGCGCCAGCAGCTTGGAGCCAGGGGGCACCGGGGAGCTGTTTTTT
TRBV29-1	14	-	TRBD1	TRBJ1-2	CSVVVGQGRYGYTF	TGCAGCGTTGTTGTGGGACAGGGGAGATATGGCTACACCTTC
TRBV6-5	15	-	-	TRBJ1-2	CASRQTGQRNYGYTF	TGTGCCAGCAGGCAGACAGGACAGCGGAACTATGGCTACACCTTC
TRBV6-6	15	-	TRBD1	TRBJ1-2	CASSTSGQGVYGYTF	TGTGCCAGCAGCACCTCTGGACAGGGGGTTTATGGCTACACCTTC
TRBV4-1	16	-	TRBD2	TRBJ2-1	CASSAPGRGSYNEQFF	TGCGCCAGCAGCGCGCCCGGGAGGGGGTCCTACAATGAGCAGTTCTTC
TRBV19	13	-	-	TRBJ1-6	CASSFTGNSPLHF	TGTGCCAGTAGTTTCACAGGGAACTCACCCCTCCACTTT
TRBV13	15	-	-	TRBJ2-6	CASMGRNSGANVLTF	TGTGCCAGCATGGGGCGGAACTCTGGGGCCAACGTCCTGACTTTC
TRBV10-1	14	once	-	TRBJ2-2	CASRINAGTGELFF	TGCGCCAGCAGGATAAATGCGGGGACCGGGGAGCTGTTTTTT
TRBV28	13	-	-	TRBJ2-7	CASSLTGLGEQYF	TGTGCCAGCAGTCTCACAGGGTTGGGTGAGCAGTACTTC
TRBV18	15	-	-	TRBJ1-4	CASSPTPRANEKLFF	TGTGCCAGCTCACCTACCCCCAGGGCCAATGAAAAACTGTTTTTT
TRBV5-1	16	-	-	TRBJ2-1	CASSLMVGQGNNEQFF	TGCGCCAGCAGCTTAATGGTTGGGCAGGGCAACAATGAGCAGTTCTTC
TRBV4-2	15	-	TRBD1	TRBJ1-6	CASSQEQGARSPLHF	TGTGCCAGCAGCCAAGAGCAGGGGGCACGTTCACCCCTCCACTTT
TRBV28	17	-	TRBD2	TRBJ2-2	CASSLPGLAGTTGELFF	TGTGCCAGCAGTCTACCGGGACTAGCGGGGACGACCGGGGAGCTGTTTTTT
TRBV6-5	14	-	TRBD2	TRBJ2-7	CATRWLADSYEQYF	TGTGCCACGAGGTGGCTAGCGGACTCCTACGAGCAGTACTTC
TRBV27	15	-	TRBD1	TRBJ1-3	CASSRRGPTGNTIYF	TGTGCCAGCAGCCGAAGGGGGCCGACTGGAAACACCATATATTTT
TRBV5-1	14	-	-	TRBJ1-5	CASSLQGGNQPQHF	TGCGCCAGCAGCCTCCAGGGCGGCAATCAGCCCCAGCATTTT
TRBV28	14	-	-	TRBJ2-5	CASSFSGIGETQYF	TGTGCCAGCAGTTTTTCAGGGATCGGAGAGACCCAGTACTTC
TRBV15	18	-	-	TRBJ2-1	CATSRDSSKKKWANEQFF	TGTGCCACCAGCAGAGATAGTTCGAAGAAAAAGTGGGCCAATGAGCAGTTCTTC
TRBV5-8	15	-	TRBD1	TRBJ2-3	CASSPLTGAGDTQYF	TGTGCCAGCAGCCCTTTAACAGGGGCCGGAGATACGCAGTATTTT
TRBV5-1	18	-	TRBD1	TRBJ2-7	CASSSSHYRGPYSYEQYF	TGCGCCAGCAGCTCCAGTCACTACAGGGGCCCCTACTCCTACGAGCAGTACTTC
TRBV21-1	15	-	-	TRBJ1-6	CASSKVGETNSPLHF	TGTGCCAGCAGCAAAGTTGGGGAGACCAATTCACCCCTCCACTTT
TRBV20-1	11	-	-	TRBJ2-3	CSASLVDTQYF	TGCAGTGCGAGCCTGGTAGATACGCAGTATTTT
TRBV29-1	13	-	-	TRBJ1-2	CSVEALGASGYTF	TGCAGCGTTGAGGCGCTAGGAGCATCGGGCTACACCTTC
TRBV7-3	16	-	TRBD1	TRBJ2-2	CASSLPGQGAFGELFF	TGTGCCAGCAGCCTCCCGGGACAGGGGGCATTCGGGGAGCTGTTTTTT
TRBV27	17	once	-	TRBJ2-4	CASSSQGQILAKNIQYF	TGTGCCAGCAGTTCCCAGGGCCAGATACTAGCCAAAAACATTCAGTACTTC
TRBV12-5	11	many	-	TRBJ2-7	CASGVSYEQYF	TGTGCTAGTGGTGTGAGCTACGAGCAGTACTTC
TRBV6-5	13	-	TRBD2	TRBJ2-3	CASKRGRTDTQYF	TGTGCCAGTAAGCGGGGGCGCACAGATACGCAGTATTTT
TRBV5-1	15	-	TRBD2	TRBJ2-7	CASTRGSGSSYEQYF	TGCGCCAGCACCCGAGGAAGCGGGAGCTCCTACGAGCAGTACTTC
TRBV27	14	-	-	TRBJ1-4	CASRRRGNGEKLFF	TGTGCCAGCAGACGAAGGGGGAATGGGGAAAAACTGTTTTTT
TRBV27	13	-	-	TRBJ2-7	CASSISGPYEQYF	TGTGCCAGCAGTATTAGCGGTCCCTACGAGCAGTACTTC
TRBV28	12	-	-	TRBJ2-7	CASSLGGYEQYF	TGTGCCAGCTCCCTCGGTGGCTACGAGCAGTACTTC
TRBV27	15	-	-	TRBJ2-1	CASGSGGAGNNEQFF	TGTGCCAGCGGATCAGGAGGGGCTGGCAACAATGAGCAGTTCTTC
TRBV15	16	-	-	TRBJ2-2	CATSRLRASNTGELFF	TGTGCCACCAGCAGGTTGCGGGCCTCGAACACCGGGGAGCTGTTTTTT
TRBV6-6	15	-	-	TRBJ2-5	CASSYAGAMRETQYF	TGTGCCAGCAGTTATGCGGGGGCGATGAGGGAGACCCAGTACTTC
TRBV10-3	14	-	TRBD1	TRBJ1-1	CAITGGWLDTEAFF	TGTGCCATTACAGGGGGCTGGCTGGACACTGAAGCTTTCTTT